This record looks at one T cell receptor (beta chain) sequence and its context. Germline CDR1 is SQVTM and CDR2 is ANQGSEA. V was pared by 6 bases and J by 11 bases, with 24 bases of the junction left unmatched. This CDR3 contains 17 residues. These data originate in a study of identical twins. Each CDR3 protein is one row after TCRdb ran MiXCR on the 5' RACE reads. Among 1.5 million to 2 million distinct CDR3 sequences, less than 35% were seen once, and the ten largest hold about 0.3%. The sequenced sample consisted of cord blood. This chain uses TRBV29-1 with TRBJ2-5; 10 bases match TRBD2. The sequence derives from a newborn girl in good health. The CDR3 DNA reads TGCAGCGTCGTCAAACCCGGGACTAGCGCCCGGTACAATGAGCAGTACTTC. Protein product: CSVVKPGTSARYNEQYF.